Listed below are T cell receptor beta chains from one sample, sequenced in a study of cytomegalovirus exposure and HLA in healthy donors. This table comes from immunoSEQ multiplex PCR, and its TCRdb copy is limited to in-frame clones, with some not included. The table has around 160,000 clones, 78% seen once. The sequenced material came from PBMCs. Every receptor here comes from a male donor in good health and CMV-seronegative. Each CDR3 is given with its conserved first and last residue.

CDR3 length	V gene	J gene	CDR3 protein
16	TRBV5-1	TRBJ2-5	CASRPRTSEYQETQYF
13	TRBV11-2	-	CASSRTGGGEQYF
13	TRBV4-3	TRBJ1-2	CASSRGGGYGYTF
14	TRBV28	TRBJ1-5	CASSLSQGDQPQHF
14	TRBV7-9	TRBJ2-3	CASSQTARTDTQYF
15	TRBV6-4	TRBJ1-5	CASRSGQGPGQPQHF
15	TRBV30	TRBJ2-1	CAWTGRAGVYNEQFF
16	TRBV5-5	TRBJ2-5	CASSLVAGGLRETQYF
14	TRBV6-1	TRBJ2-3	CATGLVQTTDTQYF
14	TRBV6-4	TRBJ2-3	CASSPGLRGDTQYF
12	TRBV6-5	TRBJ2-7	CASSTDRGRRYF
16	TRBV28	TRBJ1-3	CASSLTGHLSGNTIYF
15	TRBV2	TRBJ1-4	CASSEAAAPLGKLFF
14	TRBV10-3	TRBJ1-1	CAISADRASTEAFF
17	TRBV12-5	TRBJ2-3	CASGLGLLAGGTDTQYF
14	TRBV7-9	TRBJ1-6	CASSPQGPNSPLHF
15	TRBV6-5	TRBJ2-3	CASSATGGGTDTQYF
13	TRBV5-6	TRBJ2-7	CASSLTGPGEQYF
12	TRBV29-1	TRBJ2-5	CSSSRAQETQYF
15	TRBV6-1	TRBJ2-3	CASSETASRADTQYF
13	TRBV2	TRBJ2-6	CASRLEGANVLTF
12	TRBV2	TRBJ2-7	CAKQKAAYEQYF
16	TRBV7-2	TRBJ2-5	CASSPRLALGGETQYF
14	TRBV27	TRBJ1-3	CASSLEPTGNTIYF
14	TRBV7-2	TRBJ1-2	CASSSDRENYGYTF
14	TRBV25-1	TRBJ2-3	CASSDGTGSDTQYF
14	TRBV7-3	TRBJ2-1	CASSSAGGPNEQFF
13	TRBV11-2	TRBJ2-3	CASSQRLADTQYF
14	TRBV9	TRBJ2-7	CASSVVDRAYEQYF
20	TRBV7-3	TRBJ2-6	CASQGIRAGTEDSGANVLTF
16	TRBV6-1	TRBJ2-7	CASSEAAGTGAYEQYF
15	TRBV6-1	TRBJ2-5	CASSEGAGGPETQYF
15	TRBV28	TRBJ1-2	CASIFPGQGAGGYTF
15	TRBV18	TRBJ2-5	CASSPPNPSSETQYF
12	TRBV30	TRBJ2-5	CAWRSSGETQYF
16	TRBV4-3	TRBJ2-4	CASSHDRSLAKNIQYF
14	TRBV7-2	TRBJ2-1	CASSSPTSGRALFF
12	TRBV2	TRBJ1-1	CASSDKNTEAFF
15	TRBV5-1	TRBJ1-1	CASSFGYRVHTEAFF
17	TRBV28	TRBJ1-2	CASSMSGTGRANYGYTF
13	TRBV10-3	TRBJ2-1	CAIRQGEGNEQFF
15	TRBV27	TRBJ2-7	CASSLAGFPSYEQYF
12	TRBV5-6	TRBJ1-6	CASSVKNSPLHF
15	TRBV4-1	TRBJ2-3	CASSQDPGGPDTQYF